The T cell receptor (beta chain) under discussion was sequenced for a study of spatial heterogeneity in lung cancer. Study-level points and caveats: Counts for ubiquitous and regional expanded TCRs went along with ubiquitous and regional nonsynonymous mutations, respectively. The study found that expanded intratumoral alpha and beta TCR counts tracked tumor mutation counts. Estimated TCR-seq coverage of tumor T cells was only around 7.4% for alpha chains. For beta chains, the corresponding estimate was about 12%.

This clonotype is deemed medium-sized (0.01 to 0.1%). Its matching antigen is unknown. Each CDR3 protein gets one entry after TCRdb re-called the 5' RACE reads with MiXCR. Here the sample spans 8,000 to 10,000 distinct CDR3 sequences, 7.5% to 9.5% being singletons. The sample's time point: sample taken at primary tumor resection. Samples came from 65 to 75 TRACERx patients with untreated early-stage lung cancer. Tumor, nontumor lung or frozen PBMC supplied whole RNA, sequenced without sorting. The CDR3 has 13 residues. CDR1 is DFQATT, CDR2 SNEGSKA, per germline (reference sequence). Trimming left V 5 bases short and J 4 bases short, with 14 bases between.

Sequencing was performed on lung tumor tissue, taken at surgery. The chain employs TRBV20-1 and TRBJ1-2; D may be TRBD1 (5 bases). The sequence derives from a female donor with early-stage non-small cell lung cancer. The CDR3 DNA is TGCAGTGCTCTCCAGACAGCTTCCTATGGCTACACCTTC. As protein: CSALQTASYGYTF.